The present entry profiles one T cell receptor beta chain with its context. The entry originates in a study of shared clonotypes between healthy human individuals. Naive CD8 cells lacked CD45RO and underwent positive selection for CCR7, leaving out terminally differentiated effector memory CD45RA+ cells. Profiled with immunoSEQ multiplex PCR; TCRdb holds only in-frame clones, not every one. Among 630,000 or so clones listed, 95% to 98% were seen once. The germline CDR1 and CDR2 sequences are LGHNA and YSLEER. V was clipped by 2 bases and J by 6 bases; unmatched bases: 6. CDR3 length: 15 residues. The sequence derives from a man aged 30 to 39 in good health. Sequencing was done on a sample of naive CD8+ T cells sorted from blood. The chain joins TRBV4-3 to TRBJ1-4; 7 nucleotides align to TRBD1. This CDR3 is CASSQIGTDHEKLFF. The CDR3 DNA reads TGCGCCAGCAGCCAAATAGGGACAGACCATGAAAAACTGTTTTTT.